The present T cell receptor beta chain was sequenced within a study of shared clonotypes between healthy human individuals. Turning to this clone: Antigen unknown.

In the naive CD8 group, cells lacked CD45RO and were positively selected for CCR7, so terminally differentiated effector memory CD45RA+ cells were left out. CDR3 length equals 13 residues. V was trimmed by 6 bases and J by 7 bases, leaving 13 bases between them. The V gene's germline CDR1 is PRHDT and CDR2 FYEKMQ (reference sequence). Study-wide points: Between a handful of donors, naive CD4 clonotypes were shared at a level of approximately 5%. In general, naive subsets displayed greater estimated richness than memory subsets did.

The deep-level immunoSEQ assay was used. The DNA input per sorted-subset replicate PCR was 200 ng, corresponding to 25,000 to 30,000 T cell genomes. The assay was immunoSEQ multiplex PCR, and TCRdb's table has in-frame clones only and misses some. Of millions of clones listed, about 94% are singletons. The clonotype comes from a man aged 18 to 29 in good health. Sequenced sample: naive CD8+ T cells sorted from blood. The chain couples TRBV13 to TRBJ2-1; D gene ambiguous. The CDR3 region has the DNA TGTGCCAGCAGAGAAAGGTTGGCTAATGAGCAGTTCTTC. This gives the protein CASRERLANEQFF. Supplemented by reference TRBV13 and TRBJ2-1, the full variable domain reads AAGVIQSPRHLIKEKRETATLKCYPIPRHDTVYWYQQGPGQDPQFLISFYEKMQSDKGSIPDRFSAQQFSDYHSELNMSSLELGDSALYFCASRERLANEQFFGPGTRLTVL.